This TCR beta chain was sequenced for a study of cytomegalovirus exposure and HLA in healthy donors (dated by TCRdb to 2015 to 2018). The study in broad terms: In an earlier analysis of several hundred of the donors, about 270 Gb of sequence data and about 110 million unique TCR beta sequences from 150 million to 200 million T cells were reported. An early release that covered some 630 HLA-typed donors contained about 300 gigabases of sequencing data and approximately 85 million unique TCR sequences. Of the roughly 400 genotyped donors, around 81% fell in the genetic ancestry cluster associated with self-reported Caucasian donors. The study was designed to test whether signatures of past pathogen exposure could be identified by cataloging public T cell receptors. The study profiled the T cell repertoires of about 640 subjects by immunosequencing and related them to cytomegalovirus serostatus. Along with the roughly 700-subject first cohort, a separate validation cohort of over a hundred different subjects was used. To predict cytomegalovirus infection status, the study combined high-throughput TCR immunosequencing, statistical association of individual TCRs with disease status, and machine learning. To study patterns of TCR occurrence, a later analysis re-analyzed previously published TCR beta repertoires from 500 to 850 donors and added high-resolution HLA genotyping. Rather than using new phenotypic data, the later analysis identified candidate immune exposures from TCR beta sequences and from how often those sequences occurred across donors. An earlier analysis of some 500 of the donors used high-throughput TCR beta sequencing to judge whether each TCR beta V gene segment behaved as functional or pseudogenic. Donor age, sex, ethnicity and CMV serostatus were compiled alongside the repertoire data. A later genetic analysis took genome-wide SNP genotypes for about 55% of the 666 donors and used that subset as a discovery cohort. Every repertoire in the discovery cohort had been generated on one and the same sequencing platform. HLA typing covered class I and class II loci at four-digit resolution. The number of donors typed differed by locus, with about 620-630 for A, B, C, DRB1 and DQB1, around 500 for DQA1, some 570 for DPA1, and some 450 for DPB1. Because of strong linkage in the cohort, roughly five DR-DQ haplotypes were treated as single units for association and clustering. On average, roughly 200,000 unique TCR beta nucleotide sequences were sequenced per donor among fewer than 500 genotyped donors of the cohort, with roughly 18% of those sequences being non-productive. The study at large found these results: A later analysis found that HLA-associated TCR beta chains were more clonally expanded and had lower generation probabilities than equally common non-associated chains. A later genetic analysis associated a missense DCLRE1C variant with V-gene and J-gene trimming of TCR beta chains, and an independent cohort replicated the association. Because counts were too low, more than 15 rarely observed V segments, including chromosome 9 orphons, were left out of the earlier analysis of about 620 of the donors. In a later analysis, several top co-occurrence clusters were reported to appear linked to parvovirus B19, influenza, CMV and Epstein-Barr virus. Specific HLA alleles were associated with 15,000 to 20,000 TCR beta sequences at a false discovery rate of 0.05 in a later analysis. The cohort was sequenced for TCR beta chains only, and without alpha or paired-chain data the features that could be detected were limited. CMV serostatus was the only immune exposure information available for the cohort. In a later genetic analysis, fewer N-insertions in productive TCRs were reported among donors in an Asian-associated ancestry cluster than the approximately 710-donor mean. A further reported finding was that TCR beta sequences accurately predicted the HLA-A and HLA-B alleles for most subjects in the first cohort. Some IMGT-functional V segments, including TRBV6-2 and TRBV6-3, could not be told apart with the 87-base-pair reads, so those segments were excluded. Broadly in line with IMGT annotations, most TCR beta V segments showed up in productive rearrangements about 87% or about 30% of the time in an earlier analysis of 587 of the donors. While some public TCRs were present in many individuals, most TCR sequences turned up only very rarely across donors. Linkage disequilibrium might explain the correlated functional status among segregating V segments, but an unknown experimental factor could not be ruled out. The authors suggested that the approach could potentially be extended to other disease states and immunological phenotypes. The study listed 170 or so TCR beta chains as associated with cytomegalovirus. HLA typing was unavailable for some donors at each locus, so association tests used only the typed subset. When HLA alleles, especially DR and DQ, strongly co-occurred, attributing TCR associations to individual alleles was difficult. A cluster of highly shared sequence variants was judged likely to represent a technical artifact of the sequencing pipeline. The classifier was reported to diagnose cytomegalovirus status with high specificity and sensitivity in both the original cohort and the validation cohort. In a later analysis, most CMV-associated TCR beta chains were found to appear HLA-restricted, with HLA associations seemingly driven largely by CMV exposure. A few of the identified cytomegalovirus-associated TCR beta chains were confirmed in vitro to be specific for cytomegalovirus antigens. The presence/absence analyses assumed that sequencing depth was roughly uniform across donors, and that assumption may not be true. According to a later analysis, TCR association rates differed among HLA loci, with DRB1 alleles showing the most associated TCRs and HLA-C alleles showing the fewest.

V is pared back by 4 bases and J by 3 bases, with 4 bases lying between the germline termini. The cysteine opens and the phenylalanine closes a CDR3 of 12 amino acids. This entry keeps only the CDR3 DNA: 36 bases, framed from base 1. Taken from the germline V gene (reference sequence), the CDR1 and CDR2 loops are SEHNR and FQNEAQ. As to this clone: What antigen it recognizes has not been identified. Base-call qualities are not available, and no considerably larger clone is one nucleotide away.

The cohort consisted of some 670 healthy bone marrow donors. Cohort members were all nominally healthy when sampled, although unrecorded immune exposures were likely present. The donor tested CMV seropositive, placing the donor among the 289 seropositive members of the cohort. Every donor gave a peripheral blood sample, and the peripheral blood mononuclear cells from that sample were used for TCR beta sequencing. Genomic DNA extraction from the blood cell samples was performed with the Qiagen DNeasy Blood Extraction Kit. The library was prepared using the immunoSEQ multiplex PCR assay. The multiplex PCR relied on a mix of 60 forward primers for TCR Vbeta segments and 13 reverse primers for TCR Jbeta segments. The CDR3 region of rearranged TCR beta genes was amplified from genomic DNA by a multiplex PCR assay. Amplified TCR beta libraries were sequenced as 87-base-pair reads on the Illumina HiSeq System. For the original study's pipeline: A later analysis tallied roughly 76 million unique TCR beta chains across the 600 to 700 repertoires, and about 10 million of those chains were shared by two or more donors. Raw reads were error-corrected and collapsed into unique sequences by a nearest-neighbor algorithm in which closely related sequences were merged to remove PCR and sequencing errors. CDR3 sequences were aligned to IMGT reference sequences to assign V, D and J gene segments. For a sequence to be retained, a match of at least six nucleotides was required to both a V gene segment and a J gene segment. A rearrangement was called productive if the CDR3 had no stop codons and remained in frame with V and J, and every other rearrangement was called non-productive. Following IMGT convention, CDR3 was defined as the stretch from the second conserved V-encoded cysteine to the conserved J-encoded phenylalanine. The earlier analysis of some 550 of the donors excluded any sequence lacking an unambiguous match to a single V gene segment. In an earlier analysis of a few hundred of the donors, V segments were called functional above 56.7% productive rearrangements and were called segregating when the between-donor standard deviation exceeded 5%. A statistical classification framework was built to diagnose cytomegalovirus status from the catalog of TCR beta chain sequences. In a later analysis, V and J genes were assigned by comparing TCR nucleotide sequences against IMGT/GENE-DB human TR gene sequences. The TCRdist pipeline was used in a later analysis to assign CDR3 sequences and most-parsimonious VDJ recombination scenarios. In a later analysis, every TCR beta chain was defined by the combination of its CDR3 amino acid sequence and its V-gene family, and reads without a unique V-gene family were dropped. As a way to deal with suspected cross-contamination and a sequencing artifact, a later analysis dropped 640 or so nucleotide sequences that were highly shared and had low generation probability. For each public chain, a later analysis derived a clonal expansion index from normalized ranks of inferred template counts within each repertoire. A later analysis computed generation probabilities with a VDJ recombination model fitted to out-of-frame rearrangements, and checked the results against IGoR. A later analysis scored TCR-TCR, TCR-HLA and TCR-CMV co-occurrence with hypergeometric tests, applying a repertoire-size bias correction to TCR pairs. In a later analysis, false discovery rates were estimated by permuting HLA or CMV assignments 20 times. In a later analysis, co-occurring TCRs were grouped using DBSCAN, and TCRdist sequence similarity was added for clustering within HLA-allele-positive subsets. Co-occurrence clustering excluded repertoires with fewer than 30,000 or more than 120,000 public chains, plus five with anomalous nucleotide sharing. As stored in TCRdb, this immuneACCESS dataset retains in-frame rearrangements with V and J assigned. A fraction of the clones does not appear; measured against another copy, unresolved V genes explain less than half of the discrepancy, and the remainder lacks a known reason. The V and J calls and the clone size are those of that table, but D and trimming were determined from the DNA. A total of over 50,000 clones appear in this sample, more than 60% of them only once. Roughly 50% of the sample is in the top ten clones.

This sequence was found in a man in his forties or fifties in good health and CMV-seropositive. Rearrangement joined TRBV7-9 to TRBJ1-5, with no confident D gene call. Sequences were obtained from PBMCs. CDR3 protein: CASSSVNQPQHF. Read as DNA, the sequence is TGTGCCAGCAGCTCCGTCAATCAGCCCCAGCATTTT.